The clone carrying this T cell receptor beta chain was counted a few times. Germline assignment: CDR1 SGHDN and CDR2 FVKESK. The CDR3 sequence is 17 residues long. Losses at the gene ends were 4 bases for V and 4 bases for J; bases not matched to a gene: 9. This sample is drawn from a study of brain metastases from non-small cell lung cancer. Produced via immunoSEQ multiplex PCR; TCRdb's table is partial and in-frame only. This table has approximately 4,500 clones, roughly 80% appearing once. The clonotype originates from a donor over 35 with non-small cell lung cancer. The sample taken for sequencing was primary lung tumor tissue. The V gene is TRBV14, the J gene TRBJ2-2; 10 nucleotides line up with TRBD2. The CDR3 sequence is CASSPSLAGGATGELFF. In DNA form, the CDR3 reads TGTGCCAGCAGCCCATCATTAGCGGGGGGCGCCACCGGGGAGCTGTTTTTT.